These T cell receptor beta chains were read from a single sample in a study of blood T cell repertoires in COVID-19. Assay used: immunoSEQ multiplex PCR; TCRdb lists only in-frame clones, some missing. The sample has tens of thousands of clones, 77% seen once. Material for sequencing was peripheral blood. These receptors originate from a man between 65 and 79 years old with active or convalescent COVID-19. Both conserved end residues are trimmed from each CDR3.

V: TRBV5-5; J: TRBJ2-3; CDR3: ASSLGPGRDTQY
V: TRBV30; J: TRBJ1-1; CDR3: AWNGGNTEAF
V: TRBV5-4; J: TRBJ1-4; CDR3: ASSSDRGIEKLF
V: TRBV7-2; J: TRBJ1-3; CDR3: ASSLNRNPGGNTIY
V: TRBV20-1; J: TRBJ2-7; CDR3: SASSPGARGGGIYEQY
V: TRBV6-2/TRBV6-3; J: TRBJ2-1; CDR3: ASSQFTGFEQF
V: TRBV6-5; J: TRBJ1-1; CDR3: ASSGDSDTEAF
V: TRBV7-9; J: TRBJ1-6; CDR3: ASSKQGSPLH
V: TRBV5-1; J: TRBJ2-3; CDR3: ASSLARDRVTDTQY
V: TRBV5-5; J: TRBJ2-6; CDR3: ASRVQVSGANVLT
V: TRBV18; J: TRBJ1-4; CDR3: ASSPQGPGNEKLF
V: TRBV2; J: TRBJ2-6; CDR3: ASSYSGANVLT
V: TRBV7-9; J: TRBJ1-1; CDR3: ASSPTRVSTSRDTEAF
V: TRBV6-5; J: TRBJ1-2; CDR3: ASRRTGVQDGYT
V: TRBV7-2; J: TRBJ1-3; CDR3: ASSAGTVGNTIY
V: TRBV3-1/TRBV3-2; J: TRBJ2-5; CDR3: ASSQDIQDQETQY
V: TRBV19; J: TRBJ2-5; CDR3: ASSLDRVQETQY
V: TRBV28; J: TRBJ1-2; CDR3: ASSNTGYRGYT
V: TRBV11-3; J: TRBJ2-3; CDR3: ASSRVAGGGTDTQY
V: TRBV19; J: TRBJ1-2; CDR3: ASSWGGGGSNYGYT
V: TRBV9; J: TRBJ2-1; CDR3: ASSHVGRDEQF
V: TRBV7-2; J: TRBJ2-7; CDR3: ASSRDFISEQY
V: TRBV19; J: TRBJ2-2; CDR3: ASSIGRGAGELF
V: TRBV19; J: TRBJ1-4; CDR3: ASHQGAQGFEKLF
V: TRBV14; J: TRBJ2-1; CDR3: ASSPLVGAPYNEQF
V: TRBV29-1; J: TRBJ1-2; CDR3: SVTGNYGYT
V: TRBV5-4; J: TRBJ1-5; CDR3: ASSSGQGNQPQH
V: TRBV9; J: TRBJ1-6; CDR3: ASSEGTGVNSPLH
V: TRBV7-9; J: TRBJ1-5; CDR3: ASSLQGNQPQH
V: TRBV5-6; J: TRBJ2-7; CDR3: ASSRTGNSYEQY
V: TRBV19; J: TRBJ1-6; CDR3: ASSTPGGNSPLH
V: TRBV9; J: TRBJ1-6; CDR3: ASSVRGLNSPLH
V: TRBV4-1; J: TRBJ1-3; CDR3: ASSQVRGIGGNTIY
V: TRBV5-6; J: TRBJ1-2; CDR3: ASSFSRANYGYT
V: TRBV30; J: TRBJ1-5; CDR3: AWSVERGQPQH
V: TRBV7-2; J: TRBJ2-7; CDR3: ASSPRGRGGTYEQY
V: TRBV7-9; J: TRBJ1-6; CDR3: ASSLVAGRINSPLH
V: TRBV29-1; J: TRBJ2-3; CDR3: SVEPPGHPDTQY
V: TRBV2; J: TRBJ2-2; CDR3: ASTTGVGELF
V: TRBV7-7; J: TRBJ2-2; CDR3: ASSLRRELTGELF
V: TRBV7-2; J: TRBJ2-3; CDR3: ASSPPRVQGDTQY
V: TRBV2; J: TRBJ2-1; CDR3: ASRGLAGVYNEQF
V: TRBV19; J: TRBJ1-1; CDR3: ASSIPEGAGTEAF
V: TRBV11-3; J: TRBJ2-4; CDR3: ASSPRGQGNIQY
V: TRBV12-3/TRBV12-4; J: TRBJ2-5; CDR3: ASVPGQGVTQY
V: TRBV2; J: TRBJ1-1; CDR3: ASSENMNTEAF
V: TRBV30; J: TRBJ1-4; CDR3: AWSPSPSPANEKLF
V: TRBV4-1; J: TRBJ2-1; CDR3: ASSRGGLNEQF
V: TRBV10-3; J: TRBJ1-4; CDR3: AISGSYNEKLF
V: TRBV6-5; J: TRBJ1-4; CDR3: ASRSPGTDKEKLF
V: TRBV18; J: TRBJ1-2; CDR3: ASSPGQGSYGYT